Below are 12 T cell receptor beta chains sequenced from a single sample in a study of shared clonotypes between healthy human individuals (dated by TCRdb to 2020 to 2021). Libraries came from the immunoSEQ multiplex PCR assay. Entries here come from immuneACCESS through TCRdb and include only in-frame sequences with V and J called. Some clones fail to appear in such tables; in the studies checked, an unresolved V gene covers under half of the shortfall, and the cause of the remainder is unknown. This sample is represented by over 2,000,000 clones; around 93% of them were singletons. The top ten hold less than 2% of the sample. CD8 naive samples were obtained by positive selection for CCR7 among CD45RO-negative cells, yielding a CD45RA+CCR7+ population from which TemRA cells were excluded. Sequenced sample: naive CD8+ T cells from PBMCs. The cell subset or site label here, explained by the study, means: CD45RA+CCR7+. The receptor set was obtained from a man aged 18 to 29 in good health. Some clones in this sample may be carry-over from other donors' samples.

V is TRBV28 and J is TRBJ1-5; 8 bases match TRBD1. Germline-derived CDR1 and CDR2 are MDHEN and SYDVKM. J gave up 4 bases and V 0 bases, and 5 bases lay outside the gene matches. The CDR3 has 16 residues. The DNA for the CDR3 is TGTGCCAGCAGTTTATGGGACAGGGCGTCGAATCAGCCCCAGCATTTT. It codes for CASSLWDRASNQPQHF.

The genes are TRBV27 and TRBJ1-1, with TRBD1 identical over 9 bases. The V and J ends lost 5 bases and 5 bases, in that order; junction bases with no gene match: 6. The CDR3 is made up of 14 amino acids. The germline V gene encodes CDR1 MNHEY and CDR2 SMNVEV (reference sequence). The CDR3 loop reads CASSKGQGETEAFF. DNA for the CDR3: TGTGCCAGCAGTAAGGGACAGGGAGAGACTGAAGCTTTCTTT.

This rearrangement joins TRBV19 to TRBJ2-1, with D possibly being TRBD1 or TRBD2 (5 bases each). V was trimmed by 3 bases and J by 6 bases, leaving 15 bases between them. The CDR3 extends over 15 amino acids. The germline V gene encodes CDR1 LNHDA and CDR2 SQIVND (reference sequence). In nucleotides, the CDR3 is TGTGCCAGTAGTATGGGCAGGGAAGGGACCAATGAGCAGTTCTTC. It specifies CASSMGREGTNEQFF.

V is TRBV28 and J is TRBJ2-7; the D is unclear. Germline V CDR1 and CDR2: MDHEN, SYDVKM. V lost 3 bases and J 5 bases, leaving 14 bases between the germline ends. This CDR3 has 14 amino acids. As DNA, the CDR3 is TGTGCCAGCAGTTTGACCCCCCGGGCCGACGAGCAGTACTTC. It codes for CASSLTPRADEQYF.

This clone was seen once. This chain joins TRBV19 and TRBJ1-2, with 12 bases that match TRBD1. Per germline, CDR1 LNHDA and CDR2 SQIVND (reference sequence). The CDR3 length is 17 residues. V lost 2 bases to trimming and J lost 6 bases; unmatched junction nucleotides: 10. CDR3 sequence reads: CASSIFFPGQGADGYTF. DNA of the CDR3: TGTGCCAGTAGTATATTCTTTCCGGGACAGGGGGCTGATGGCTACACCTTC. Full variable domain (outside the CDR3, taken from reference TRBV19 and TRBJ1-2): DGGITQSPKYLFRKEGQNVTLSCEQNLNHDAMYWYRQDPGQGLRLIYYSQIVNDFQKGDIAEGYSVSREKKESFPLTVTSAQKNPTAFYLCASSIFFPGQGADGYTFGSGTRLTVV.

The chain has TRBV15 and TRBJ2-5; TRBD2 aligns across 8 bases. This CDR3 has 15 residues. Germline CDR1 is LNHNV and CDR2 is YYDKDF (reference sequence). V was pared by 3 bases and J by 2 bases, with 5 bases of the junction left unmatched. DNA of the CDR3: TGTGCCACCAGCAGCATACTAGCGGCTCAAGAGACCCAGTACTTC. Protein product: CATSSILAAQETQYF.

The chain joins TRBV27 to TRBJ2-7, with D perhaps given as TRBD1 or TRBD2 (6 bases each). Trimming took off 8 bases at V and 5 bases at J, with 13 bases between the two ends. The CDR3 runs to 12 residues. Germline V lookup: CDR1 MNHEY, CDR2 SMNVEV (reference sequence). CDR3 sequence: CASEGGSNEQYF. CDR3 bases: TGTGCCAGCGAAGGGGGGTCCAACGAGCAGTACTTC.

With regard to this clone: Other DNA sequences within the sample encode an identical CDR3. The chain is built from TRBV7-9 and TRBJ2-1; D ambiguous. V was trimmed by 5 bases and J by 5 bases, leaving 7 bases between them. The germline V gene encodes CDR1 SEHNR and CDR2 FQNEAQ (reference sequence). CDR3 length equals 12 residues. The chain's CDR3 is CASSLPHNEQFF. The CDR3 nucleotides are TGTGCCAGCAGCCTACCTCACAATGAGCAGTTCTTC.

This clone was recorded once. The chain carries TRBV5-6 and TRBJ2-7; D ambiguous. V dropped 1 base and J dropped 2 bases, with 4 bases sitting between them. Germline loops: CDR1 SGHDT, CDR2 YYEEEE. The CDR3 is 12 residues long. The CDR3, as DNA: TGTGCCAGCAGCTTGAAGCCCTACGAGCAGTACTTC. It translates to CASSLKPYEQYF.

CDR3 protein: CAWTTSGPYEQYF. DNA of the CDR3: TGTGCCTGGACCACTAGCGGCCCCTACGAGCAGTACTTC. The chain couples TRBV30 to TRBJ2-7; 8 bases match TRBD2. CDR1 and CDR2 from the germline V gene are GTSNPN and SVGIG (reference sequence). The CDR3 extends over 13 amino acids. Trimming took 4 bases from V and 2 from J; bases not matched to a gene: 4.

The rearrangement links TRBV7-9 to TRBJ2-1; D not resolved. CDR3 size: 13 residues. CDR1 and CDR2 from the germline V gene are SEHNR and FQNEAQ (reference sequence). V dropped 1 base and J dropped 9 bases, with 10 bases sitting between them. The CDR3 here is CASSLGGSGEQFF. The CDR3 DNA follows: TGTGCCAGCAGCTTAGGGGGTTCGGGTGAGCAGTTCTTC.

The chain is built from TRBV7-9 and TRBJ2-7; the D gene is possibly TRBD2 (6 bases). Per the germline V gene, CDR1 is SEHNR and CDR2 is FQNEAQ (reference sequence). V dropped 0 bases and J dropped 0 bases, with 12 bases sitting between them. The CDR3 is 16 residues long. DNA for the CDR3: TGTGCCAGCAGCTTAGCCTCTGGGGGGAGCTCCTACGAGCAGTACTTC. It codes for CASSLASGGSSYEQYF. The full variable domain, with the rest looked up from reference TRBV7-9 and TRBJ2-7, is DTGVSQNPRHKITKRGQNVTFRCDPISEHNRLYWYRQTLGQGPEFLTYFQNEAQLEKSRLLSDRFSAERPKGSFSTLEIQRTEQGDSAMYLCASSLASGGSSYEQYFGPGTRLTVT.